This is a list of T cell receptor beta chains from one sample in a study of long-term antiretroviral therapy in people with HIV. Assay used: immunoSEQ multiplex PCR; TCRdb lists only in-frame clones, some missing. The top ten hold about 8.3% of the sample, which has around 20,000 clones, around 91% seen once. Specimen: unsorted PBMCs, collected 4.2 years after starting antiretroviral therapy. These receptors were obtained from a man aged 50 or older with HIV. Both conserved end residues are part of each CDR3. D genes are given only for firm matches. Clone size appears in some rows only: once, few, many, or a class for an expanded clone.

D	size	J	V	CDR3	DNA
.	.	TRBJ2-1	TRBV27	CASSFAGHNEQFF	TGTGCCAGCAGTTTTGCGGGACACAATGAGCAGTTCTTC
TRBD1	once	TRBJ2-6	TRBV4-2	CASSQDSDRVTGANVLTF	TGTGCCAGCAGCCAAGATAGCGACAGGGTTACTGGGGCCAACGTCCTGACTTTC
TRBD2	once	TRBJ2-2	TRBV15	CATSRPSGANTGELFF	TGTGCCACCAGCAGACCGAGCGGGGCGAACACCGGGGAGCTGTTTTTT
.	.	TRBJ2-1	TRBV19	CASSIFDDGSSYNEQFF	TGTGCCAGTAGTATCTTTGACGACGGGAGCTCCTACAATGAGCAGTTCTTC
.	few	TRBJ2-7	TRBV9	CASSAQGRESPYEQYF	TGTGCCAGCAGCGCCCAGGGCAGGGAATCACCCTACGAGCAGTACTTC
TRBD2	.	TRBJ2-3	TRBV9	CASSYGTSSDTQYF	TGTGCCAGCAGCTACGGGACTAGCTCAGATACGCAGTATTTT
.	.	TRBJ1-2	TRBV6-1	CASGYGTNGYTF	TGTGCCAGCGGATACGGAACAAATGGCTACACCTTC
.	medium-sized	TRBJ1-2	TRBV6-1	CASSEGSTYYGYTF	TGTGCCAGCAGTGAAGGGAGCACCTACTATGGCTACACCTTC
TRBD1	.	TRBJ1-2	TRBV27	CASSLDRANYGYTF	TGTGCCAGCAGTTTAGACAGGGCTAACTATGGCTACACCTTC
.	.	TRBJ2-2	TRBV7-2	CASSLMVGRAGTGELFF	TGTGCCAGCAGCTTAATGGTTGGCAGGGCGGGTACCGGGGAGCTGTTTTTT
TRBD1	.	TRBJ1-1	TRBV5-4	CASSSPTGVNTEAFF	TGTGCCAGCAGCTCTCCGACAGGGGTGAACACTGAAGCTTTCTTT
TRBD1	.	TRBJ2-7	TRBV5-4	CASSLPGQVAYEQYF	TGTGCCAGCAGCTTGCCCGGACAGGTCGCCTACGAGCAGTACTTC
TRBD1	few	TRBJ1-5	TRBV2	CASSDRTGINSNQPQHF	TGTGCCAGCAGTGACAGGACAGGGATTAATAGCAATCAGCCCCAGCATTTT
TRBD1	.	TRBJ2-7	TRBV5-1	CASSTGTGGPYEQYF	TGCGCCAGCAGCACGGGGACAGGGGGCCCCTACGAGCAGTACTTC
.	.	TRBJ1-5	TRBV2	CASSGWREGNQPQHF	TGTGCCAGCAGTGGTTGGAGGGAAGGCAATCAGCCCCAGCATTTT
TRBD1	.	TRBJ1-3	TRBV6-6	CASSYLGQGNTIYF	TGTGCCAGCAGTTACTTAGGACAGGGTAACACCATATATTTT
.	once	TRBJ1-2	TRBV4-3	CASSQVLRQDNYGYTF	TGCGCCAGCAGCCAAGTTTTACGACAGGATAACTATGGCTACACCTTC
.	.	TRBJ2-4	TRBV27	CASSSEGGTKNIQYF	TGTGCCAGCAGTTCAGAGGGGGGGACCAAAAACATTCAGTACTTC
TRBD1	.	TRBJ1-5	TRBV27	CASRRGDRINQPQHF	TGTGCCAGCAGGCGGGGGGACAGGATCAATCAGCCCCAGCATTTT
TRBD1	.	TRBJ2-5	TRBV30	CAWAGTGQETQYF	TGTGCCTGGGCAGGGACAGGCCAAGAGACCCAGTACTTC
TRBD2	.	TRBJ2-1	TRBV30	CAWSLDYRGGYNEQFF	TGTGCCTGGAGTCTCGACTACCGGGGGGGCTACAATGAGCAGTTCTTC
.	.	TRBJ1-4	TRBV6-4	CASSGLAGGTNEKLFF	TGTGCCAGCAGTGGCCTCGCGGGGGGCACTAATGAAAAACTGTTTTTT
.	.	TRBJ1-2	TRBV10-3	CAISHPMNYGYTF	TGTGCCATATCCCACCCCATGAACTATGGCTACACCTTC
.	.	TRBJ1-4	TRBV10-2	CASSEPRGTNEKLFF	TGCGCCAGCAGTGAGCCCCGAGGGACTAATGAAAAACTGTTTTTT
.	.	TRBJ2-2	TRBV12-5	CASGLVPGDTGELFF	TGTGCTAGTGGTTTGGTACCCGGGGACACCGGGGAGCTGTTTTTT
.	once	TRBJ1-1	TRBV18	CASSPPWGNTEAFF	TGTGCCAGCTCACCACCCTGGGGGAACACTGAAGCTTTCTTT
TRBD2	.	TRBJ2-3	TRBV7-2	CASSSPGLAGGITDTQYF	TGTGCCAGCAGCTCACCGGGACTAGCGGGGGGGATTACAGATACGCAGTATTTT
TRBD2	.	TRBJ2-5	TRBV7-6	CASSFSSGEETQYF	TGTGCCAGCAGCTTTTCTAGCGGGGAAGAGACCCAGTACTTC
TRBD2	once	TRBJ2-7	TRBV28	CASSEPGLAFEQYF	TGTGCCAGCAGTGAACCGGGACTAGCTTTCGAGCAGTACTTC
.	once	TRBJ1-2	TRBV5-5	CASSLVQGGDGYTF	TGTGCCAGCAGCTTGGTCCAGGGAGGGGATGGCTACACCTTC
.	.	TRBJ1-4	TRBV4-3	CASSQGSRGSTNEKLFF	TGCGCCAGCAGCCAAGGGTCCAGGGGCTCAACTAATGAAAAACTGTTTTTT
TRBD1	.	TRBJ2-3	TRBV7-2	CASGPDRAADTQYF	TGTGCCAGTGGGCCGGACAGGGCGGCAGATACGCAGTATTTT
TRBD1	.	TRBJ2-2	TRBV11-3	CASSLDHRQGNTGELFF	TGTGCCAGCAGCTTAGATCACCGACAGGGGAACACCGGGGAGCTGTTTTTT
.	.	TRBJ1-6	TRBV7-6	CASSLASSNSPLHF	TGTGCCAGCAGCTTAGCCTCAAGTAATTCACCCCTCCACTTT
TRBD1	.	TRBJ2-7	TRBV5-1	CASSTGTATPYEQYF	TGCGCCAGCAGCACCGGGACAGCAACCCCCTACGAGCAGTACTTC
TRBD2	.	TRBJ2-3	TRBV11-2	CASSFTGGAGDTQYF	TGTGCCAGCAGCTTCACGGGGGGGGCTGGAGATACGCAGTATTTT
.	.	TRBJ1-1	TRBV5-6	CASRDGLNTEAFF	TGTGCCAGCAGGGACGGATTGAACACTGAAGCTTTCTTT
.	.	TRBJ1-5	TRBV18	CASSPPGGPGNQPQHF	TGTGCCAGCTCACCTCCTGGGGGGCCGGGCAATCAGCCCCAGCATTTT
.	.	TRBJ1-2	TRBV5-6	CASSLDPRGGGYGYTF	TGTGCCAGCAGCTTAGACCCGAGGGGTGGGGGCTATGGCTACACCTTC
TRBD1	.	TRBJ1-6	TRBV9	CASSDIGTGNSPLHF	TGTGCCAGCAGCGACATCGGGACAGGGAATTCACCCCTCCACTTT
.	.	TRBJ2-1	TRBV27	CASSGLPGGYNEQFF	TGTGCCAGCTCGGGACTCCCAGGGGGTTATAATGAGCAGTTCTTC
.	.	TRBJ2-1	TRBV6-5	CAIGHGEQFF	TGTGCCATAGGTCATGGTGAGCAGTTCTTC
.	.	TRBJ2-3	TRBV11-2	CASSWTTTDTQYF	TGTGCCAGCAGCTGGACTACAACAGATACGCAGTATTTT
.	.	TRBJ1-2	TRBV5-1	CASTPMDPTGGYTF	TGCGCCAGCACCCCGATGGACCCGACGGGTGGCTACACCTTC
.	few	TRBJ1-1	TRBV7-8	CASSFAGANTEAFF	TGTGCCAGCAGCTTTGCAGGGGCGAACACTGAAGCTTTCTTT
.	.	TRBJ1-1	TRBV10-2	CASTVGTEAFF	TGCGCCAGCACTGTAGGCACTGAAGCTTTCTTT
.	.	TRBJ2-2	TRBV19	CASSGGGELFF	TGTGCCAGTAGCGGCGGCGGGGAGCTGTTTTTT
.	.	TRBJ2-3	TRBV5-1	CASSSLGRATDTQYF	TGCGCCAGCAGTTCCCTCGGTAGGGCAACAGATACGCAGTATTTT
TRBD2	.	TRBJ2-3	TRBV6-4	CASRVERGDPDTQYF	TGTGCCAGCCGTGTGGAGCGGGGGGACCCAGATACGCAGTATTTT
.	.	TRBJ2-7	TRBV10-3	CAISGGGPTISYEQYF	TGTGCCATCAGTGGTGGGGGGCCTACTATCTCCTACGAGCAGTACTTC
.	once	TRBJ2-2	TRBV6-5	CASSRSAGELFF	TGTGCCAGCAGCCGTTCCGCCGGGGAGCTGTTTTTT
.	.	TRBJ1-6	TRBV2	CASMVTNSPLHF	TGTGCCAGCATGGTGACAAATTCACCCCTCCACTTT
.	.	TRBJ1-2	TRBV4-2	CASSQDRGAVGYTF	TGTGCCAGCAGCCAAGATCGGGGCGCGGTCGGCTACACCTTC
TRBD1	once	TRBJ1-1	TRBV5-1	CASSLGGQGGTEAFF	TGCGCCAGCAGCTTGGGAGGACAGGGTGGCACTGAAGCTTTCTTT